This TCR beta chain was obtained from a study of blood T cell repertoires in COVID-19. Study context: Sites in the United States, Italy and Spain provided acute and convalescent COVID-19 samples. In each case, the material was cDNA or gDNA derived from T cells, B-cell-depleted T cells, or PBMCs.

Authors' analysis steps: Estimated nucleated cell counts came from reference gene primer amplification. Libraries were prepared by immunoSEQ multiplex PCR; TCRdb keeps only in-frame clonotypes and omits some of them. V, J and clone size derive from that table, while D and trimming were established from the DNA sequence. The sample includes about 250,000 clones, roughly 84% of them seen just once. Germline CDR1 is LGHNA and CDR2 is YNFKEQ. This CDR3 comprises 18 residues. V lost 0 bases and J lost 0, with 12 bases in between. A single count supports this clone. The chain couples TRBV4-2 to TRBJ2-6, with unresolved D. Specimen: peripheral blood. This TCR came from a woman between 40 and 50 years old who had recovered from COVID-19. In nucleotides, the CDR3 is TGTGCCAGCAGCCAAGAAGGTTTGGGCTCCTCTGGGGCCAACGTCCTGACTTTC. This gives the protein CASSQEGLGSSGANVLTF.